The rows below give T cell receptor beta chains drawn from one sample of a study of control samples from healthy donors and cancer patients. The repertoire was sequenced with immunoSEQ multiplex PCR; TCRdb's copy has only in-frame clones and lacks some. The data hold about 95,000 clones, with around 85% observed a single time. Sequencing was performed on blood. The receptor source for this set is a young man in good health. Both conserved end residues are part of each CDR3. D genes are given only for firm matches. Rows give clone size only sometimes, using once, few, many, or a class for an expanded clone.

v_gene	j_gene	abundance	d_gene	CDR3nt	CDR3aa
TRBV6-2/TRBV6-3	TRBJ2-2	-	-	TGTGCCAGCAGTTTCTTGCGCACCGGGGAGCTGTTTTTT	CASSFLRTGELFF
TRBV30	TRBJ1-3	once	TRBD1	TGTACAGGGGCCCTTACCTCTGGAAACACCATATATTTT	CTGALTSGNTIYF
TRBV4-1	TRBJ1-6	-	TRBD1	TGCGCCAGCAGCTTACAGGGGGTCCGAGATTCACCCCTCCACTTT	CASSLQGVRDSPLHF
TRBV19	TRBJ1-5	once	TRBD1	TGTGCCAGTAGTGCCCGGACAGGGGATAGCAATCAGCCCCAGCATTTT	CASSARTGDSNQPQHF
TRBV9	TRBJ2-1	-	-	TGTGCCAGCAGCGTAGGAGGAGGAACTTCCTACAATGAGCAGTTCTTC	CASSVGGGTSYNEQFF
TRBV25-1	TRBJ1-5	-	-	TGTGCCAGCAGTGACGCCAGACTAAATCAGCCCCAGCATTTT	CASSDARLNQPQHF
TRBV13	TRBJ1-1	-	TRBD1	TGTGCCAGCAGCCGCGGACAGGGTAGCACTGAAGCTTTCTTT	CASSRGQGSTEAFF
TRBV27	TRBJ2-7	-	-	TGTGCCAGCAGTTTCAGGGATCTACACGAGCAGTACTTC	CASSFRDLHEQYF
TRBV4-2	TRBJ1-3	-	-	TGTGCCAGCAGCCAAGAATCGGCCCGGAGCTCTGGAAACACCATATATTTT	CASSQESARSSGNTIYF
TRBV10-3	TRBJ2-5	-	TRBD1	TGTGCCATCAGTAAGGACAGGGAGGCCCAGTACTTC	CAISKDREAQYF
TRBV19	TRBJ2-1	-	-	TGTGCCAGTAGTATAACATGGGCCGGCAGCTCCTACAATGAGCAGTTCTTC	CASSITWAGSSYNEQFF
TRBV3-1/TRBV3-2	TRBJ2-5	-	-	TGTGCCAGCAGCCGAGGTTGGGGCTACGACGAGACCCAGTACTTC	CASSRGWGYDETQYF
TRBV10-2	TRBJ2-7	-	TRBD2	TGCGCCAGCAGTGAGACGGGAGGGCCTGGGGAGCAGTACTTC	CASSETGGPGEQYF
TRBV5-1	TRBJ1-6	-	TRBD1	TGCGCCAGCAGCTTGGGGACAGGGGGGAATTCACCCCTCCACTTT	CASSLGTGGNSPLHF
TRBV19	TRBJ1-1	-	-	TGTGCCAGTATTGTGCGGGGGGCAACTGAAGCTTTCTTT	CASIVRGATEAFF
TRBV6-5	TRBJ2-2	-	-	TGTGCCAGCACCAAAGACAGAGGCACCGGGGAGCTGTTTTTT	CASTKDRGTGELFF
TRBV19	TRBJ2-3	-	TRBD2	TGTGCCAGTAGTATAGCCCCAGCGGGGGGCAGCACAGATACGCAGTATTTT	CASSIAPAGGSTDTQYF
TRBV6-5	TRBJ1-3	few	-	TGTGCCAGCACCCTGGGGGGTGGAAACACCATATATTTT	CASTLGGGNTIYF
TRBV5-1	TRBJ1-2	-	-	TGCGCCAGCAGCTTGGCCATGGGGGAGGATGGCTACACCTTC	CASSLAMGEDGYTF
TRBV19	TRBJ1-1	-	-	TGTGCCAGTAGTGGCTACCTTGGTGATGAAGCTTTCTTT	CASSGYLGDEAFF
TRBV18	TRBJ1-5	once	-	TGTGCCAGCTCGCCACAGGGACAAAATCAGCCCCAGCATTTT	CASSPQGQNQPQHF
TRBV29-1	TRBJ2-7	-	TRBD1	TGCAGCGTTGGCCAGGGGGCGACCTACGAGCAGTACTTC	CSVGQGATYEQYF
TRBV12-3/TRBV12-4	TRBJ1-1	-	-	TGTGCCAGCAGTTTAAAGGCCCATACTGAAGCTTTCTTT	CASSLKAHTEAFF
TRBV6-6	TRBJ1-4	-	-	TGTGCCAGCAGTTATATACAGCAGGGAGGGGAAAAACTGTTTTTT	CASSYIQQGGEKLFF
TRBV7-2	TRBJ1-5	-	TRBD1	TGTGCCAGCAGCTCGGGACAGCCCAATCAGCCCCAGCATTTT	CASSSGQPNQPQHF
TRBV27	TRBJ1-4	-	-	TGTGCCAGCAGTCCCTGGCCTCAGGGAGTAAATGAAAAACTGTTTTTT	CASSPWPQGVNEKLFF
TRBV5-4	TRBJ2-5	few	-	TGTGCCAGCAGCTTGGCCGGCTGGGGAGGAGAGACCCAGTACTTC	CASSLAGWGGETQYF
TRBV5-1	TRBJ1-6	-	-	TGCGCCAGCAGGTCGGAGTATGGTACACCCCTCCACTTT	CASRSEYGTPLHF
TRBV9	TRBJ2-2	-	TRBD1	TGTGCCAGCAGCGTAGGTGTCCGGGACAGTAAGACCGGGGAGCTGTTTTTT	CASSVGVRDSKTGELFF
TRBV29-1	TRBJ1-2	-	-	TGCAGCGTTGTTAACCGATACTATGGCTACACCTTC	CSVVNRYYGYTF
TRBV9	TRBJ1-1	-	-	TGTGCCAGCAGCGTAGACGGGGGCGGGGGCACTGAAGCTTTCTTT	CASSVDGGGGTEAFF
TRBV7-9	TRBJ1-1	-	-	TGTGCCAGCAGCTCACTCGTCCTGAACACTGAAGCTTTCTTT	CASSSLVLNTEAFF
TRBV6-5	TRBJ1-1	-	-	TGTGCCAGCAAACTAGGGGGGGTCAACACTGAAGCTTTCTTT	CASKLGGVNTEAFF
TRBV2	TRBJ2-7	-	-	TGTGCCAGCAGTGGTCGTAGGGCGGCACGCGAGCAGTACTTC	CASSGRRAAREQYF
TRBV24-1	TRBJ1-5	-	-	TGTGCCACCAGTGATTTGCGGTGGGGCCAGCCCCAGCATTTT	CATSDLRWGQPQHF
TRBV20-1	TRBJ2-5	-	TRBD1	TGCAGTGTTCCAGGGGGAGAGACCCAGTACTTC	CSVPGGETQYF
TRBV18	TRBJ1-1	-	TRBD1	TGTGCCAGCTCACCGGGACAGAGCATGAACACTGAAGCTTTCTTT	CASSPGQSMNTEAFF
TRBV7-8	TRBJ1-1	-	TRBD1	TGTGCCAGCAGCTTACAGGGGGCGAACACTGAAGCTTTCTTT	CASSLQGANTEAFF
TRBV28	TRBJ2-4	-	-	TGTGCCAGCAGAACCTCCGGGCCTATAGCCAAAAACATTCAGTACTTC	CASRTSGPIAKNIQYF
TRBV29-1	TRBJ1-3	few	-	TGCAGCGTTGAAACCTCTGGAAACACCATATATTTT	CSVETSGNTIYF
TRBV9	TRBJ1-6	-	-	TGTGCCAGCAGCGTGCAATCTAAAACACCCCTCCACTTT	CASSVQSKTPLHF
TRBV20-1	TRBJ2-7	-	-	TGCAGTGCTAGAGAAGAGTACGAGCAGTACTTC	CSAREEYEQYF
TRBV5-1	TRBJ1-5	-	-	TGCGCCAGCAGCTTGGGGGGGGACGGTCAGCCCCAGCATTTT	CASSLGGDGQPQHF
TRBV11-2	TRBJ1-5	-	-	TGTGCCAGCAGCTCCGGACTGAGCAATAGCAATCAGCCCCAGCATTTT	CASSSGLSNSNQPQHF
TRBV3-1/TRBV3-2	TRBJ2-3	-	TRBD2	TGTGCCAGCAGCCAAGGCGGGCTAGCGGGGGAGGGAGATACGCAGTATTTT	CASSQGGLAGEGDTQYF
TRBV28	TRBJ1-2	-	-	TGTGCCAGCAGCGACAGTACTAACTATGGCTACACCTTC	CASSDSTNYGYTF
TRBV5-4	TRBJ2-1	-	-	TGTGCCAGCAGCTTGGCCTTCGGGGGGACATACAATGAGCAGTTCTTC	CASSLAFGGTYNEQFF
TRBV9	TRBJ1-1	-	-	TGTGCCAGCAGCGTAGGTGCGACTAAGGGCACTGAAGCTTTCTTT	CASSVGATKGTEAFF
TRBV20-1	TRBJ1-2	few	-	TGCAGTGCTAGTAACGCCGATAACTATGGCTACACCTTC	CSASNADNYGYTF
TRBV9	TRBJ1-3	-	TRBD1	TGTGCCAGCAGCGGTGGGACAGGGTCTGGAAACACCATATATTTT	CASSGGTGSGNTIYF